The 25 T cell receptor beta chains reported below all come from one sample, sequenced in a study of blood T cell repertoires in COVID-19 (dated by TCRdb to the early 2020s). Library generation was performed with the immunoSEQ multiplex PCR assay. TCRdb carries this immuneACCESS record with in-frame sequences only. Its versions omit some clonotypes, under half of them owing to an unresolved V gene in the studies checked, with the rest unexplained. The sample profile shows tens of thousands of clones; about nine tenths of them were found once. The ten top clones hold approximately 28% of the sample. The material sequenced was peripheral blood. These receptors came from a woman older than 75 with acute or convalescent COVID-19.

The rearrangement links TRBV6-1 to TRBJ2-5, with a weak D call TRBD1 (5 bases). CDR3 length: 14 amino acids. V lost 1 base and J 5 bases, leaving 11 bases between the germline ends. The germline V gene has CDR1 MNHNS and CDR2 SASEGT. In nucleotides, the CDR3 is TGTGCCAGCAGTGAAGGTTGGTCAGGGGAGACCCAGTACTTC. Translating it yields CASSEGWSGETQYF.

As to this clone: Other DNA sequences in the same sample also yield this CDR3. This chain connects TRBV28 to TRBJ1-5; D might be TRBD1 (5 bases). Germline V gives CDR1 MDHEN, CDR2 SYDVKM. V was shortened by 5 bases and J by 0 bases, with 8 bases between the two germline ends. CDR3 size: 14 residues. The CDR3 DNA reads TGTGCCAGCAGTGCCGGGGGTAGCAATCAGCCCCAGCATTTT. Residues: CASSAGGSNQPQHF.

This clone has just one count. This chain connects TRBV2 to TRBJ2-1; TRBD2 aligns across 7 bases. J lost 0 bases, V lost 3 bases, and 5 bases had no gene match. CDR3 length: 16 residues. Germline V gene lookup returns CDR1 SNHLY and CDR2 FYNNEI. DNA for the CDR3: TGTGCCAGCAGTGAGTGGGGGGGGAGCTCCTACAATGAGCAGTTCTTC. Its protein is CASSEWGGSSYNEQFF.

The CDR3 bases are TGTGCCAGCAGCCCCCGACAGGGTATTCAGCCCCAGCATTTT. It translates to CASSPRQGIQPQHF. The chain links TRBV3-1 (or the pseudogene TRBV3-2) to TRBJ1-5; 7 bases map to TRBD1. The trim removed 4 bases at V and 6 bases at J, leaving 6 bases unmatched. The CDR3 contains 14 residues. Germline-derived CDR1 and CDR2 are LGHDT and YNNKEL (reference sequence).

The chain employs TRBV5-1 and TRBJ2-1; TRBD1 is a possible D gene (7 bases). CDR3 size: 16 residues. The germline V gene has CDR1 SGHRS and CDR2 YFSETQ. Trimming pared 0 bases from V and 5 bases from J, leaving 15 bases between. CDR3: CASSLVVRGTHNEQFF. CDR3 DNA sequence: TGCGCCAGCAGCTTGGTAGTCAGGGGGACTCACAATGAGCAGTTCTTC.

The J gene is TRBJ2-7, the V gene TRBV6-5; TRBD1 agrees at 9 bases. The germline V gene encodes CDR1 MNHEY and CDR2 SVGAGI. V lost 6 bases, J lost 2 bases, and 8 bases stayed unmatched. The CDR3 is made up of 15 amino acids. The CDR3 DNA follows: TGTGCCAGCAGCCTCGACAGGGGGTATACCTACGAGCAGTACTTC. Its protein is CASSLDRGYTYEQYF.

This sequence joins TRBV28 and TRBJ1-4, with 7 bases aligning to TRBD1. The CDR3 sequence is 14 residues long. The ends lost 2 bases at V and 4 bases at J; junction bases unmatched: 1. Germline values: CDR1 MDHEN, CDR2 SYDVKM. This CDR3 reads CASSLPGGNEKLFF. The CDR3 nucleotides read TGTGCCAGCAGTTTACCAGGGGGTAATGAAAAACTGTTTTTT. The whole variable domain, filled in from reference TRBV28 and TRBJ1-4, reads DVKVTQSSRYLVKRTGEKVFLECVQDMDHENMFWYRQDPGLGLRLIYFSYDVKMKEKGDIPEGYSVSREKKERFSLILESASTNQTSMYLCASSLPGGNEKLFFGSGTQLSVL.

This clone was seen a handful of times. J is TRBJ2-5 and V is TRBV9, with 7 bases that match TRBD1. After removal of 4 bases from V and 3 bases from J, the junction contained 6 bases not matched to a gene. The CDR3 loop spans 14 amino acids. Germline V gives CDR1 SGDLS, CDR2 YYNGEE. This chain's CDR3 is CASSRGGTEETQYF. In nucleotides, the CDR3 is TGTGCCAGCAGCAGAGGTGGGACAGAAGAGACCCAGTACTTC.

The chain recombines TRBV11-2 with TRBJ1-1; D might be TRBD1 (5 bases). CDR1 is SGHAT, CDR2 FQNNGV, per germline. The CDR3 sequence is 14 residues long. The germline V and J ends were trimmed by 5 bases and 0 bases, with 10 bases remaining between them. The DNA for the CDR3 is TGTGCCAGCAGCAAGAAAGGGGTGAACACTGAAGCTTTCTTT. This gives the protein CASSKKGVNTEAFF.

This clone has only one observation. This rearrangement joins TRBV6-1 to TRBJ1-2; no reliable D call. Looked up from germline, CDR1 is MNHNS and CDR2 is SASEGT. Trimming shortened V by 2 bases and J by 8 bases, and 15 bases separated the two germline ends. The CDR3 covers 14 residues. The CDR3 protein is CASSENGYSWGYTF. The CDR3 DNA reads TGTGCCAGCAGTGAAAACGGTTACAGCTGGGGCTACACCTTC.

This clone was picked up a small number of times. The CDR3 here is CASSLGTDPSYEQYF. The CDR3 region has the DNA TGCGCCAGCAGCCTTGGGACAGACCCATCCTACGAGCAGTACTTC. The J gene is TRBJ2-7, the V gene TRBV5-1; 7 bases are shared with TRBD1. This CDR3 comprises 15 residues. The germline V gene encodes CDR1 SGHRS and CDR2 YFSETQ. V lost 4 bases, J lost 1 base, and 8 bases stayed unmatched.

The genes are TRBV9 and TRBJ2-2, with D tentatively TRBD1 (6 bases). Germline CDR1 and CDR2: SGDLS and YYNGEE. This CDR3 has 15 amino acids. Trimming took off 3 bases at V and 1 base at J, with 10 bases between the two ends. CDR3 sequence: CASSGTDRNTGELFF. CDR3 coding DNA: TGTGCCAGCAGCGGGACGGACAGGAACACCGGGGAGCTGTTTTTT.

The rearrangement links TRBV3-1 (or the pseudogene TRBV3-2) to TRBJ2-2; 8 positions match TRBD1. Germline V gene sequence: CDR1 LGHDT, CDR2 YNNKEL (reference sequence). V gave up 4 bases and J gave up 4 bases; unmatched junction bases: 5. The CDR3 runs to 15 residues. CDR3 in DNA: TGTGCCAGCAGCCCCTCGGGACAGGTCACCGGGGAGCTGTTTTTT. As protein: CASSPSGQVTGELFF.

The chain employs TRBV30 and TRBJ2-3; TRBD2 matches 9 bases. The CDR3 covers 12 residues. V trimming: 4 bases; J trimming: 4 bases; junction bases outside the gene matches: 0. Germline CDR1 reads GTSNPN; CDR2 reads SVGIG (reference sequence). The DNA for the CDR3 is TGTGCCTGGATAGCGGGGGCAGATACGCAGTATTTT. Its translation is CAWIAGADTQYF.

The DNA of the CDR3 is TGTGCCAGCGCGGACAGCCTGACAGATACGCAGTATTTT. It yields the protein CASADSLTDTQYF. This rearrangement joins TRBV19 to TRBJ2-3; perhaps TRBD1 as D (6 bases). Germline V gene sequence: CDR1 LNHDA, CDR2 SQIVND (reference sequence). Trimming left V 9 bases short and J 3 bases short, with 13 bases between. The CDR3 totals 13 residues.

This clone was detected only a few times. This chain uses TRBV5-1 with TRBJ1-1; 7 bases match TRBD1. Germline V gene data show CDR1 as SGHRS and CDR2 as YFSETQ. With 2 bases clipped from V and 6 bases from J, the junction kept 7 bases outside the gene matches. The CDR3 covers 14 residues. The CDR3 DNA follows: TGCGCCAGCAGCTTAAGACAGGGTACCGCTGAAGCTTTCTTT. Encoded protein: CASSLRQGTAEAFF.

The V and J genes are TRBV28 and TRBJ1-2, with 9 bases lining up with TRBD1. Germline CDR1 and CDR2: MDHEN and SYDVKM. Unmatched junction bases numbered 3, after V lost 4 bases and J lost 0 bases. The CDR3 spans 15 residues. This CDR3 reads CASSSQGAPNYGYTF. CDR3 nucleotide sequence: TGTGCCAGCAGTTCACAGGGGGCTCCTAACTATGGCTACACCTTC.

This sequence joins TRBV28 and TRBJ1-1; D unresolved. Per germline, CDR1 MDHEN and CDR2 SYDVKM. This CDR3 region has 13 residues. Trimming removed 3 bases at V and 1 base at J, with 6 bases between. The CDR3 loop reads CASSFSGNTEAFF. The CDR3 DNA reads TGTGCCAGCAGTTTCTCCGGGAACACTGAAGCTTTCTTT.

The chain links TRBV19 to TRBJ2-7; D gene uncertain. CDR1 LNHDA and CDR2 SQIVND come from the germline V gene (reference sequence). The V end was cut by 6 bases, the J end by 2 bases, with 14 bases between. The CDR3 runs 14 residues. CDR3 sequence reads: CASSLGPGTYEQYF. DNA for the CDR3: TGTGCCAGTAGCCTCGGTCCGGGTACCTACGAGCAGTACTTC.

The chain's CDR3 is CASSLDSPYEQYF. The CDR3, as DNA: TGCGCCAGCAGCTTGGACAGCCCCTACGAGCAGTACTTC. The chain combines TRBV5-1 with TRBJ2-7, with D unresolved. In germline, CDR1 is SGHRS, CDR2 YFSETQ. The V and J ends lost 0 bases and 2 bases respectively, with 6 bases between them. The CDR3 extends over 13 amino acids.

This chain connects TRBV5-5 to TRBJ1-6, with 8 bases matching TRBD1. This CDR3 is built from 15 residues. CDR1 is SGHKS, CDR2 YYEKEE, per germline (reference sequence). The junction had 3 bases not matched to a gene; V was cut back by 1 base and J by 6 bases. This CDR3 reads CASSLTGGSNSPLHF. CDR3 in DNA: TGTGCCAGCAGCTTGACAGGGGGAAGTAATTCACCCCTCCACTTT.

V and J are TRBV7-6 and TRBJ2-3; D might be TRBD1 (6 bases). From germline, CDR1 is SGHVS and CDR2 FNYEAQ. This CDR3 has 12 residues. The V end lost 5 bases, the J end lost 4 bases, and 7 bases lay between the germline ends. The CDR3 reads CASSPGADTQYF. Written as DNA, the CDR3 is TGTGCCAGCAGCCCAGGGGCAGATACGCAGTATTTT.

CDR3 protein: CASSARTSTDTQYF. The CDR3 DNA reads as TGTGCCAGCAGCGCCCGGACTAGCACAGATACGCAGTATTTT. V is TRBV11-2 and J is TRBJ2-3, with a possible D match to TRBD2 (5 bases). With 5 bases removed from V and 0 bases from J, the gap between germline ends came to 9 bases. Germline values: CDR1 SGHAT, CDR2 FQNNGV. This CDR3 comprises 14 residues.

This chain links TRBV28 with TRBJ2-7; TRBD1 aligns across 9 bases. The germline CDR1 and CDR2 sequences are MDHEN and SYDVKM. V lost 5 bases and J lost 6; bases outside the gene matches: 11. The CDR3 runs to 15 residues. The CDR3 reads CASSRPGTGQTEQYV. CDR3 nucleotides: TGTGCCAGCAGTCGTCCCGGGACAGGGCAGACCGAGCAGTACGTC.

V gene TRBV7-6 combines with J gene TRBJ2-5, with 9 bases identical to TRBD1. The CDR3 runs 18 residues. V dropped 4 bases and J dropped 4; count of bases not matched to a gene: 16. Germline CDR1 SGHVS, CDR2 FNYEAQ. In DNA form, the CDR3 reads TGTGCCAGCAGCTCCGCCACGACTACCGGGACAGGGATAGAGACCCAGTACTTC. As protein: CASSSATTTGTGIETQYF.